These T cell receptor beta chains were read from a single sample in a study of cytomegalovirus exposure and HLA in healthy donors. Profiling relied on immunoSEQ multiplex PCR, and the TCRdb table lists in-frame clones only, not all of them. The sample records 150,000 to 170,000 clones, nearly 80% being singletons. Specimen: PBMCs. Receptors originate from a man aged 30-40 years in good health and CMV-seropositive. Both conserved end residues are part of each CDR3. D genes are given only for firm matches. Size tells how often a clone was seen (once, few, many) or the class of an expanded clone, and some rows leave it out.

TRBD1	TRBV19	NA	TRBJ1-2	TGTGCCAGTAGTGACAGGGGGGATGGCTACACCTTC	CASSDRGDGYTF
NA	TRBV7-2	NA	TRBJ2-3	TGTGCCAGCAGTTCGAGCACAGATACGCAGTATTTT	CASSSSTDTQYF
NA	TRBV19	NA	TRBJ2-7	TGTGCCAGTAGTATTCAGGGGATCTCCTACGAGCAGTACTTC	CASSIQGISYEQYF
NA	TRBV5-1	NA	TRBJ2-2	TGCGCCAGCAGTTTTGGAGGGGGCGACACCGGGGAGCTGTTTTTT	CASSFGGGDTGELFF
TRBD1	TRBV7-9	few	TRBJ1-1	TGTGCCAGCAGCTTAGCGGGACAGTCGGCTTTCTTT	CASSLAGQSAFF
NA	TRBV1	NA	TRBJ2-5	TGCACCAGCAGCCAATCGGGGAAAGAGACCCAGTACTTC	CTSSQSGKETQYF
NA	TRBV2	NA	TRBJ1-5	TGTGCCAGCAGTCGACATTACAATCAGCCCCAGCATTTT	CASSRHYNQPQHF
TRBD1	TRBV7-9	NA	TRBJ2-7	TGTGCCAGCAGCGCATTTGGGGACAGGGTCGAGCAGTACTTC	CASSAFGDRVEQYF
TRBD2	TRBV5-1	NA	TRBJ2-7	TGCGCCAGCAGCTTGGGGACTAGCGGGACCTACGAGCAGTACTTC	CASSLGTSGTYEQYF
TRBD2	TRBV10-2	NA	TRBJ2-3	TGCGCCAGCAGTGATAGCGGGAGGGCTGGAGATACGCAGTATTTT	CASSDSGRAGDTQYF
TRBD1	TRBV28	NA	TRBJ2-1	TGTGCCAGCAGTTCACCCTCCACAGGGGCCAGCTCCTACAATGAGCAGTTCTTC	CASSSPSTGASSYNEQFF